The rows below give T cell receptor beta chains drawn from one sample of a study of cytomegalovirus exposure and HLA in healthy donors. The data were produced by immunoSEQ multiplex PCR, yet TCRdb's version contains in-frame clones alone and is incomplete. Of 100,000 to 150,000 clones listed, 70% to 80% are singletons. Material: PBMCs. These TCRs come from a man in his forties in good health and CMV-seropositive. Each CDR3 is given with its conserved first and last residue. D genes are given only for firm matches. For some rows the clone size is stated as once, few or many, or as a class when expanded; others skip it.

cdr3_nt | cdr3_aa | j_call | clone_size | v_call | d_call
TGTGCCAGCTCACCACCTCCGGGGGGGAAAAACGAGCAGTACTTC | CASSPPPGGKNEQYF | TRBJ2-7 | - | TRBV18 | TRBD2
TGTGCCAGCAGACAGGGGGCTACCAACAATGAGCAGTTCTTC | CASRQGATNNEQFF | TRBJ2-1 | once | TRBV6-4 | TRBD1
TGCGCCAGCAGCTCGGTCCAAACGAACACTGAAGCTTTCTTT | CASSSVQTNTEAFF | TRBJ1-1 | - | TRBV5-1 | -
TGTGCCACCAGCAGGGGACAGGGGCCCTATACCTCTAACTATGGCTACACCTTC | CATSRGQGPYTSNYGYTF | TRBJ1-2 | - | TRBV15 | TRBD1
TGTGCCAGTAGTATCCGAGCCAGCGGTTCTTACGAGCAGTACTTC | CASSIRASGSYEQYF | TRBJ2-7 | - | TRBV19 | -
TGTGCCAGCTCACCACAGGACAGGGGTGCTGACTATGCTGGCTACACCTTC | CASSPQDRGADYAGYTF | TRBJ1-2 | - | TRBV18 | TRBD1
TGTGCCAGCAGCCCTTTGCGGGGGGACACCGGGGAGCTGTTTTTT | CASSPLRGDTGELFF | TRBJ2-2 | - | TRBV7-9 | TRBD2
TGCGCCAGCAGCTTCCCGACAGGGGGTGCGGACGAGCAGTACTTC | CASSFPTGGADEQYF | TRBJ2-7 | - | TRBV5-1 | TRBD1
TGTGCCAGCAGAAGGGACAACAATTCACCCCTCCACTTT | CASRRDNNSPLHF | TRBJ1-6 | - | TRBV4-2 | -
TGCGCCAGCGCACGGGACAGGAGGGGGTACGAGCAGTACTTC | CASARDRRGYEQYF | TRBJ2-7 | - | TRBV5-1 | TRBD1
TGTGCTAGTGGTTTAGCGGACAGATGGAACTATGGCTACACCTTC | CASGLADRWNYGYTF | TRBJ1-2 | few | TRBV12-5 | -
TGTGCCAGCAGCGCCGTAGGAGGCGGGATGGGCACAGATACGCAGTATTTT | CASSAVGGGMGTDTQYF | TRBJ2-3 | few | TRBV9 | -
TGCGCCAGCAGCCTCGGGAACGGACCCTATAATGAAAAACTGTTTTTT | CASSLGNGPYNEKLFF | TRBJ1-4 | - | TRBV5-1 | -
TGTGCCAGCAGCGTAGCGGGAGGGAACAATGAGCAGTTCTTC | CASSVAGGNNEQFF | TRBJ2-1 | - | TRBV9 | TRBD2
TGTGCCAGCAGTTCAGGGTTGGGGTTGGGTGGCTACACCTTC | CASSSGLGLGGYTF | TRBJ1-2 | once | TRBV28 | -
TGTGCCAGTAGTATGTTAACAGACTCTGGAAACACCATATATTTT | CASSMLTDSGNTIYF | TRBJ1-3 | - | TRBV19 | -
TGTGCCAGCAGTGGGGACAGGGGGGGTGGAGGCTACACCTTC | CASSGDRGGGGYTF | TRBJ1-2 | few | TRBV6-1 | TRBD1
TGTGCCAGCAGTCCCAGGGGGCTCAATTCACCCCTCCACTTT | CASSPRGLNSPLHF | TRBJ1-6 | - | TRBV27 | TRBD1
TGTGCCAGCAGCCAAGGGGACAGGGCGGGCACTGAAGCTTTCTTT | CASSQGDRAGTEAFF | TRBJ1-1 | - | TRBV13 | TRBD1
TGTGCCAGCACCCCTGCGGCAGGGGGGTACGAGCAGTACTTC | CASTPAAGGYEQYF | TRBJ2-7 | - | TRBV27 | -
TGTGCCAGCACCCTCGTGGGGGGGACCCAGTACTTC | CASTLVGGTQYF | TRBJ2-5 | once | TRBV6-5 | -
TGTGCCAGCAGCTTAGGAGGGACCCAGTACTTC | CASSLGGTQYF | TRBJ2-5 | - | TRBV7-9 | -
TGTGCCGCCTCTCGCGGCGGGATGAACACTGAAGCTTTCTTT | CAASRGGMNTEAFF | TRBJ1-1 | - | TRBV19 | -
TGTGCCAGCAGCTCCCTGGACAGGGGTGGAGAGACCCAGTACTTC | CASSSLDRGGETQYF | TRBJ2-5 | - | TRBV5-6 | TRBD1
TGTGCCAGCTCCCTAGACAGGGGAGATGAAAAACTGTTTTTT | CASSLDRGDEKLFF | TRBJ1-4 | - | TRBV18 | TRBD1
TGCGCCAGCAGCTTCTCTAGCGGGGGCTTCTCCTACGAGCAGTACTTC | CASSFSSGGFSYEQYF | TRBJ2-7 | few | TRBV5-1 | TRBD2
TGTGCCAGCAGCCCCAGGCTCGGGGATGGCTACACCTTC | CASSPRLGDGYTF | TRBJ1-2 | - | TRBV6-1 | -
TGTGCCAGCAGCGTAGGGGCTCGGGGGAACACCGGGGAGCTGTTTTTT | CASSVGARGNTGELFF | TRBJ2-2 | - | TRBV9 | -
TGTGCCAGCACAAGGGGAAGGTCTGGGGCCAACGTCCTGACTTTC | CASTRGRSGANVLTF | TRBJ2-6 | - | TRBV6-6 | -
TGCGCCAGCAGCTTGTATAGCGGGGTTAACACCGGGGAGCTGTTTTTT | CASSLYSGVNTGELFF | TRBJ2-2 | - | TRBV5-1 | TRBD2
TGTGCCAGCTCACCACTCGATAATTCACCCCTCCACTTT | CASSPLDNSPLHF | TRBJ1-6 | - | TRBV18 | -
TGCGCCAGCAGCTTTTCAGGGCGGCAAGAGACCCAGTACTTC | CASSFSGRQETQYF | TRBJ2-5 | - | TRBV5-1 | -
TGCAGCGTGGGGGGTTTGTACGAGCAGTACTTC | CSVGGLYEQYF | TRBJ2-7 | - | TRBV29-1 | -
TGTGCCACCAGCAGAGCGTGGGGCGCAGGGTCCGAGCAGTACTTC | CATSRAWGAGSEQYF | TRBJ2-7 | - | TRBV15 | -
TGCGCCAGCAGCCAAGTACAGTCAGCCATAAGGTTTTTT | CASSQVQSAIRFF | TRBJ1-4 | once | TRBV4-1 | -
TGTGCCAGCAGCTTGGGGCCAGGGGGCGACGAGACCCAGTACTTC | CASSLGPGGDETQYF | TRBJ2-5 | - | TRBV7-6 | TRBD1
TGTGCCAGCAGTGACTTGGACAGGGCCTGCACTGAAGCTTTCTTT | CASSDLDRACTEAFF | TRBJ1-1 | - | TRBV6-4 | TRBD1
TGTGCCAGCAGCTTCGGGGATTCCAATGAGCAGTTCTTC | CASSFGDSNEQFF | TRBJ2-1 | - | TRBV11-2 | -
TGCGCCAGCAGCTTGGATCTGGCAGGGTGGGACACTGAAGCTTTCTTT | CASSLDLAGWDTEAFF | TRBJ1-1 | - | TRBV5-1 | -
TGCGCCAGCAGCTTGGATGACTTGGTAAACACCATATATTTT | CASSLDDLVNTIYF | TRBJ1-3 | - | TRBV5-1 | -
TGTGCCAGCAGCTCCCGACTGAAGAGCTCCTACAATGAGCAGTTCTTC | CASSSRLKSSYNEQFF | TRBJ2-1 | - | TRBV7-8 | -
TGTGCCAGTGGCACGGACAGGGTAACTAATGAAAAACTGTTTTTT | CASGTDRVTNEKLFF | TRBJ1-4 | - | TRBV19 | TRBD1
TGTGCCAGCAGCCAAGATCTAGAGGCCTTCTATGGCTACACCTTC | CASSQDLEAFYGYTF | TRBJ1-2 | - | TRBV4-2 | -
TGTGCCAGTAGCCCGGGACAGGGGGCGGTGAACACTGAAGCTTTCTTT | CASSPGQGAVNTEAFF | TRBJ1-1 | - | TRBV19 | TRBD1
TGTGCCAGCAGCTTAGACAGGGCCTACAATGAGCAGTTCTTC | CASSLDRAYNEQFF | TRBJ2-1 | few | TRBV5-4 | TRBD1
TGTGCCAGTAGTATTCCAGGGATCCACTATGGCTACACCTTC | CASSIPGIHYGYTF | TRBJ1-2 | - | TRBV19 | -
TGTGCCAGCAGTTTGAGTTCGGGGTTAAACACCGGGGAGCTGTTTTTT | CASSLSSGLNTGELFF | TRBJ2-2 | few | TRBV28 | -
TGTGCCAGCAGTCGGGACAGGGGTCCCGGGGAGCTGTTTTTT | CASSRDRGPGELFF | TRBJ2-2 | once | TRBV28 | TRBD1
TGCGCCAGCAGCTCGCTACAGGGGGCGAGGACTGAAGCTTTCTTT | CASSSLQGARTEAFF | TRBJ1-1 | - | TRBV5-1 | TRBD1
TGTGCCAGCAGCCAATCCGGGAACAATCAGCCCCAGCATTTT | CASSQSGNNQPQHF | TRBJ1-5 | - | TRBV16 | -
TGTGCCAGCAGTGTCGGTAGCGGGGGGCTCGGCACAGATACGCAGTATTTT | CASSVGSGGLGTDTQYF | TRBJ2-3 | - | TRBV6-1 | TRBD2
TGTGCCAGCAGCAACAGGGGGGGGAGCACAGATACGCAGTATTTT | CASSNRGGSTDTQYF | TRBJ2-3 | - | TRBV6-6 | -
TGTGCCACCAGCAGAGACGGGACTAGGACCACCGGGGAGCTGTTTTTT | CATSRDGTRTTGELFF | TRBJ2-2 | - | TRBV15 | TRBD2